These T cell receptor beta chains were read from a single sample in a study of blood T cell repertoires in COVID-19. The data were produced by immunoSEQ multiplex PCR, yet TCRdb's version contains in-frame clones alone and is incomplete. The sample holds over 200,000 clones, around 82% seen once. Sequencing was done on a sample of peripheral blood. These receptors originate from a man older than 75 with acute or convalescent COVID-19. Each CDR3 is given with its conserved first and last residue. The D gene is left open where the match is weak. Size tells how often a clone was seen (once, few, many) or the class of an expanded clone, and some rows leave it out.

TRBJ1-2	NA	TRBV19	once	CASSIYAYGYTF	TGTGCCAGTAGTATTTATGCGTATGGCTACACCTTC
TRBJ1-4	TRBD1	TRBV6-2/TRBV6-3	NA	CASSSPQGADEKLFF	TGTGCCAGCAGTTCCCCCCAGGGGGCAGATGAAAAACTGTTTTTT
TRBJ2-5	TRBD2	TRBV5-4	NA	CASSPGGTEETQYF	TGTGCCAGCAGCCCGGGGGGGACGGAAGAGACCCAGTACTTC
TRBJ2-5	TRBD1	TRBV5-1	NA	CASSLAGAGGAETQYF	TGCGCCAGCAGCTTGGCCGGGGCAGGGGGCGCAGAGACCCAGTACTTC
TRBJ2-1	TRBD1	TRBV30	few	CAWETDRVANEQFF	TGTGCCTGGGAGACGGACAGGGTTGCCAATGAGCAGTTCTTC
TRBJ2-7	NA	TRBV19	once	CASRPAGVSTYEQYF	TGTGCCAGTAGACCCGCAGGGGTAAGCACCTACGAGCAGTACTTC
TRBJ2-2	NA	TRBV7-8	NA	CASSFRAMEAGELFF	TGTGCCAGCAGCTTTCGGGCTATGGAGGCCGGGGAGCTGTTTTTT
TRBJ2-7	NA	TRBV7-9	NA	CASSLAGGSYEQYF	TGTGCCAGCAGCTTAGCAGGGGGATCCTACGAGCAGTACTTC
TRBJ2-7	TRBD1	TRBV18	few	CASSPTTGANHEQYF	TGTGCCAGCTCACCTACGACAGGGGCGAACCACGAGCAGTACTTC
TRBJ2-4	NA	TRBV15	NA	CATSTRTVAKNIQYF	TGTGCCACCAGCACGCGGACAGTAGCCAAAAACATTCAGTACTTC
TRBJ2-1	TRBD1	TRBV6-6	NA	CASSLETGTGNNEQFF	TGTGCCAGCAGCTTAGAGACCGGGACAGGGAACAATGAGCAGTTCTTC
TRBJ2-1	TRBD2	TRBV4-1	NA	CASSQVPSGQNNEQFF	TGCGCCAGCAGCCAAGTGCCTAGCGGGCAGAACAATGAGCAGTTCTTC
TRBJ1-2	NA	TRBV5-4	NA	CASSPAGPYGYTF	TGTGCCAGCAGCCCGGCGGGGCCCTATGGCTACACCTTC
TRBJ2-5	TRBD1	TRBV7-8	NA	CASSVSGQEETQYF	TGTGCCAGCAGCGTATCCGGACAGGAAGAGACCCAGTACTTC
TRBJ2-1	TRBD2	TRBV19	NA	CASKPSGGFSYNEQFF	TGTGCCAGTAAGCCTAGCGGGGGATTCTCCTACAATGAGCAGTTCTTC
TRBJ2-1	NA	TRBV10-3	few	CAISDEDREHEQFF	TGTGCCATCAGTGATGAAGATCGGGAGCATGAGCAGTTCTTC
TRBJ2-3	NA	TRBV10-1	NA	CASSESKGVTDTQYF	TGCGCCAGCAGTGAGTCGAAGGGAGTTACAGATACGCAGTATTTT
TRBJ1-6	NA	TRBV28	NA	CASSLSGVSPLHF	TGTGCCAGCAGTTTATCGGGGGTATCACCCCTCCACTTT